This T cell receptor beta chain was profiled in a study of cytomegalovirus exposure and HLA in healthy donors. The overall study: Early released data comprised around 80 million unique TCRs from HLA-typed donors.

Germline CDR1 reads WNHNN; CDR2 reads SYGVQD (reference sequence). The CDR3 contains 14 residues. Regarding this clone: A read error may account for a junction end that differs from germline.

PCR was performed using 60 Vbeta and 13 Jbeta primers. Clones were read by immunoSEQ multiplex PCR, and TCRdb kept only the in-frame ones, dropping some. Among over 100,000 clones, 75% to 85% were seen once, and the ten largest hold 1.1% to 1.5%. Sequences were obtained from PBMCs. The V and J genes are TRBV10-1 and TRBJ2-3; 8 nucleotides agree with TRBD2. The receptor was isolated from a middle-aged woman in good health and CMV-seronegative. In nucleotides, the CDR3 is TGCGCCAGCAGCCCGCGGGGGGTCACAAATACGCAGTATTTT. Its protein product is CASSPRGVTNTQYF.